This entry lists 24 T cell receptor beta chains sequenced from one sample in a study of Ad26.COV2.S vaccination and SARS-CoV-2 variants. The method was immunoSEQ multiplex PCR; TCRdb's version includes in-frame clones alone and lacks a portion of them. Here the sample spans a few hundred thousand clones, 90% being singletons. Treatment described: about 20 received Ad26.COV2.S at low or high dose, single or two shots; 5 received placebo; per-sample allocation not given. After the first vaccine or placebo injection, samples were drawn on day 63. Source: peripheral blood, taken in a trial of Ad26.COV2.S vaccine versus placebo. Every receptor here comes from a person between 18 and 65 years old who received the Ad26.COV2.S COVID-19 vaccine or a placebo.

The chain is built from TRBV6-2 or TRBV6-3 and TRBJ2-7, with a weak D call TRBD1 (7 bases). The CDR3 extends over 15 amino acids. CDR1 is MNHEY, CDR2 SVGEGT, per germline. Trimming stripped 4 bases from V and 3 bases from J, with 16 bases between. The CDR3 bases are TGTGCCAGCAGTTCCGGGGGCTCAGGGGGCTACGAGCAGTACTTC. Translating gives CASSSGGSGGYEQYF.

This chain links TRBV29-1 with TRBJ1-4; maybe TRBD1 (6 bases). Germline values: CDR1 SQVTM, CDR2 ANQGSEA. Deletions cut 0 bases from V and 2 bases from J, with 10 bases between. The CDR3 extends over 15 amino acids. CDR3 sequence: CSVEDPQGTNEKLFF. The DNA of the CDR3 is TGCAGCGTTGAAGATCCTCAGGGGACTAATGAAAAACTGTTTTTT.

This rearrangement joins TRBV7-2 to TRBJ2-2; the match to TRBD1 covers 8 bases. Losses at the gene ends were 5 bases for V and 3 bases for J; bases not matched to a gene: 5. CDR1 is SGHTA, CDR2 FQGNSA, per germline. The CDR3 runs to 15 residues. The CDR3 DNA sequence: TGTGCCAGCAGCCAAGGACAGGGATACACCGGGGAGCTGTTTTTT. Its translation: CASSQGQGYTGELFF.

V gene TRBV3-1 (or the pseudogene TRBV3-2) combines with J gene TRBJ2-1, with D perhaps matching TRBD1 or TRBD2 (5 bases each). Germline V gives CDR1 LGHDT, CDR2 YNNKEL (reference sequence). CDR3 length: 16 amino acids. V dropped 4 bases and J dropped 1 base, with 14 bases sitting between them. The CDR3 DNA reads as TGTGCCAGCAGCCTTGGGACGGCCAGATCCTACAATGAGCAGTTCTTC. This sequence encodes CASSLGTARSYNEQFF.

The J gene is TRBJ1-1, the V gene TRBV7-2; 7 bases are shared with TRBD1. Trimming cost V 5 bases and J 4 bases; bases outside gene matches: 4. Germline lookup yields CDR1 SGHTA and CDR2 FQGNSA. The CDR3 is made up of 13 amino acids. Here the CDR3 DNA reads TGTGCCAGCAGCGCCCAGGGGGGCACTGAAGCTTTCTTT. This translates into CASSAQGGTEAFF.

The gene calls are TRBV7-8 and TRBJ2-7; 9 nucleotides line up with TRBD1. The length of the CDR3 is 14 residues. CDR1 and CDR2 (germline): SGHVS, FQNEAQ. Trimming removed 5 bases from V and 3 bases from J; junction bases left unmatched: 5. CDR3: CASSGRDRVYEQYF. In DNA form, the CDR3 reads TGTGCCAGCAGCGGGCGGGACAGGGTCTACGAGCAGTACTTC.

The chain employs TRBV6-4 and TRBJ1-2; D is uncertain. From germline, CDR1 is MRHNA and CDR2 SNTAGT. The CDR3 spans 14 residues. Trimming took off 6 bases at V and 8 bases at J, with 19 bases between the two ends. The CDR3 spells CASRSLGSPGGYTF. CDR3 nucleotides: TGTGCCAGCAGATCTCTCGGCAGTCCTGGAGGCTACACCTTC.

This clone was picked up one time. V usage is TRBV6-5 and J usage is TRBJ1-4, with TRBD1 as a possible D gene (5 bases). Per the germline V gene, CDR1 is MNHEY and CDR2 is SVGAGI. This CDR3 comprises 13 residues. V lost 8 bases to trimming and J lost 6 bases, with 13 bases between them. The chain's CDR3 is CASRRGRDEKLFF. CDR3 nucleotide sequence: TGTGCCAGCCGACGGGGCCGGGATGAAAAACTGTTTTTT.

V usage is TRBV7-3 and J usage is TRBJ2-7; D is unresolved. CDR3 length: 15 amino acids. V lost 5 bases, J lost 0 bases, and 14 bases lay in between. Germline CDR1 is SGHTA and CDR2 is FQGTGA. This CDR3 reads CASSIGTLSSYEQYF. In nucleotides, the CDR3 is TGTGCCAGCAGCATCGGCACCCTAAGCTCCTACGAGCAGTACTTC.

The count of this clone is one. The gene calls are TRBV10-3 and TRBJ2-1; TRBD2 matches 13 bases. J lost 8 bases, V lost 4 bases, and 5 bases had no gene match. The CDR3 contains 15 residues. Germline lookup yields CDR1 ENHRY and CDR2 SYGVKD. CDR3 bases: TGTGCCATCAGTGGGACTAGCGGGAGTTCCGATGAGCAGTTCTTC. Encoded protein: CAISGTSGSSDEQFF.

The rearrangement joins TRBV6-5 to TRBJ2-7; either TRBD1 or TRBD2 may supply D (5 bases each). Germline lookup yields CDR1 MNHEY and CDR2 SVGAGI. Trimming took 6 bases from V and 3 from J, leaving 12 bases between them. This CDR3 region has 13 residues. CDR3 DNA: TGTGCCAGCAGAAGGGACGCGAACTACGAGCAGTACTTC. As protein: CASRRDANYEQYF.

This rearrangement joins TRBV7-9 to TRBJ1-2, with D perhaps matching TRBD1 (6 bases). Trimming took off 4 bases at V and 3 bases at J, with 15 bases between the two ends. This CDR3 spans 15 amino acids. CDR1 is SEHNR and CDR2 is FQNEAQ in the germline V gene (reference sequence). The CDR3 coding sequence is TGTGCCAGCAGCTCCCCTCAGACAGGCTACTATGGCTACACCTTC. Translation gives CASSSPQTGYYGYTF.

This clone was counted between two and nine times. The CDR3 bases are TGTGCCAGTAGGGACGGTCGTGACACTGAAGCTTTCTTT. It codes for CASRDGRDTEAFF. V and J are TRBV19 and TRBJ1-1, with D uncertain. This CDR3 spans 13 amino acids. V lost 6 bases to trimming and J lost 3 bases, with 11 bases between them. Germline values: CDR1 LNHDA, CDR2 SQIVND (reference sequence).

The chain recombines TRBV4-3 with TRBJ2-7; tentatively, D is TRBD2 (5 bases). Looked up from germline, CDR1 is LGHNA and CDR2 is YSLEER. V was shortened by 1 base and J by 2 bases, with 12 bases between the two germline ends. This CDR3 spans 15 amino acids. For the CDR3, the DNA is TGCGCCAGCAGCCAAGCCCGGACTGGAACCTACGAGCAGTACTTC. Amino acids: CASSQARTGTYEQYF.

The J gene is TRBJ1-6, the V gene TRBV30; possible D gene TRBD1, 5 bases. The CDR3 runs to 16 residues. Germline assignment: CDR1 GTSNPN and CDR2 SVGIG (reference sequence). The V end lost 0 bases, the J end lost 5 bases, and 14 bases lay between the germline ends. The CDR3 sequence: CAWSVLGRANNSPLHF. Here the CDR3 DNA reads TGTGCCTGGAGTGTACTTGGCAGGGCAAATAATTCACCCCTCCACTTT.

The rearrangement uses TRBV7-2 and TRBJ2-2; 9 bases line up with TRBD2. Germline values: CDR1 SGHTA, CDR2 FQGNSA. CDR3 size: 16 residues. V was clipped by 2 bases and J by 5 bases; unmatched bases: 6. The CDR3 loop is CASSLNRLAGTGELFF. DNA for the CDR3: TGTGCCAGCAGCTTAAATCGCCTAGCGGGAACCGGGGAGCTGTTTTTT.

The V gene is TRBV6-2 or TRBV6-3, the J gene TRBJ2-1; 7 bases match TRBD1. Germline V lookup: CDR1 MNHEY, CDR2 SVGEGT. After removal of 2 bases from V and 7 bases from J, the junction contained 5 bases not matched to a gene. The length of the CDR3 is 14 residues. The CDR3: CASSYGDSRNEQFF. CDR3 in DNA: TGTGCCAGCAGTTACGGGGACAGTCGGAATGAGCAGTTCTTC.

This clone was counted between two and nine times. J is TRBJ2-7 and V is TRBV6-2 or TRBV6-3; D may be TRBD2 (5 bases). The germline gives CDR1 MNHEY, CDR2 SVGEGT. V lost 2 bases, J lost 0 bases, and 8 bases lay in between. There are 14 residues in the CDR3. CDR3 bases: TGTGCCAGCAGTTACACGGGGAGCTCCTACGAGCAGTACTTC. As protein: CASSYTGSSYEQYF.

This chain joins TRBV9 and TRBJ2-2, with 8 bases aligning to TRBD2. The V gene's germline CDR1 is SGDLS and CDR2 YYNGEE. CDR3 length equals 15 residues. Trimming cost V 1 base and J 6 bases; bases outside gene matches: 5. CDR3 amino acids: CASSVTQAGAGELFF. CDR3 bases: TGTGCCAGCAGCGTAACGCAAGCGGGAGCCGGGGAGCTGTTTTTT.

This clone was seen only once. This chain links TRBV27 with TRBJ2-1; TRBD2 matches 9 bases. Unmatched junction bases numbered 6, after V lost 2 bases and J lost 4 bases. This CDR3 has 16 residues. Germline lookup yields CDR1 MNHEY and CDR2 SMNVEV (reference sequence). This CDR3 reads CASSLDGGRVYNEQFF. Written as DNA, the CDR3 is TGTGCCAGCAGTTTAGACGGCGGGAGGGTGTACAATGAGCAGTTCTTC.

The chain joins TRBV19 to TRBJ2-1; 7 positions agree with TRBD2. Germline trimming cut 1 base from V and 0 bases from J; bases unmatched to any gene: 6. Germline V CDR1 and CDR2: LNHDA, SQIVND (reference sequence). There are 17 residues in the CDR3. The CDR3 loop reads CASSIVVTSDSYNEQFF. Here the CDR3 DNA reads TGTGCCAGTAGTATAGTGGTAACTAGCGACTCCTACAATGAGCAGTTCTTC.

This chain links TRBV20-1 with TRBJ2-7; a weak D match, TRBD2 (6 bases). CDR1 DFQATT and CDR2 SNEGSKA come from the germline V gene (reference sequence). CDR3 length: 12 amino acids. V lost 3 bases and J 5 bases, leaving 11 bases between the germline ends. CDR3: CSASVGSDEQYF. The CDR3 nucleotides are TGCAGTGCTAGTGTCGGGAGTGACGAGCAGTACTTC.

This chain joins TRBV7-8 and TRBJ1-3, with D possibly being TRBD1 (6 bases). V lost 2 bases and J lost 4, with 15 bases in between. The germline CDR1 and CDR2 sequences are SGHVS and FQNEAQ. This CDR3 contains 16 residues. CDR3: CASSLRPTGPGNTIYF. Written as DNA, the CDR3 is TGTGCCAGCAGCTTACGACCGACAGGCCCAGGAAACACCATATATTTT.

V is TRBV5-1 and J is TRBJ2-7, with D hard to call. Trimming removed 4 bases from V and 5 bases from J, with 10 bases in between. This CDR3 is built from 12 residues. From germline, CDR1 is SGHRS and CDR2 YFSETQ. The CDR3: CASSAQEHEQYF. CDR3 bases: TGCGCCAGCAGCGCCCAAGAGCACGAGCAGTACTTC.